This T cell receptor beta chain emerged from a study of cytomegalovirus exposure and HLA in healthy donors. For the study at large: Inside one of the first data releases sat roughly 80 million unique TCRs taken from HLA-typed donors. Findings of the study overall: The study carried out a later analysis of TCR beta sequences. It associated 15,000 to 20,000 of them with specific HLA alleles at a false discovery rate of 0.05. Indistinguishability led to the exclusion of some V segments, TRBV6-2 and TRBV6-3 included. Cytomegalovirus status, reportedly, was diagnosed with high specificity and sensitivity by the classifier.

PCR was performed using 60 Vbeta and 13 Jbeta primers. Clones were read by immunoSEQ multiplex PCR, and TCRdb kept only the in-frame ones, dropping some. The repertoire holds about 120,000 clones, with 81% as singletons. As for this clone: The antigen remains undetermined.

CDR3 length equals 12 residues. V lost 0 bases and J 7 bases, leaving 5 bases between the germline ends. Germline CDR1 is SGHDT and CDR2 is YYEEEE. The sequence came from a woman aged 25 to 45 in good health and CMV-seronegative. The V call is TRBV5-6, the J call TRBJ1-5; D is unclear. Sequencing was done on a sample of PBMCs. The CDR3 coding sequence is TGTGCCAGCAGCTTGGGAGTGCAGCCCCAGCATTTT. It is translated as CASSLGVQPQHF.